The 21 T cell receptor beta chains given below trace back to one sample, sequenced in a study of beta chain features in type 1 diabetes. Study-level points and caveats: People with Type 1 diabetes carried modestly yet significantly shorter TCRB CDR3s in all four CD4+ subsets.

The investigators reverse transcribed all of the isolated RNA, so they sequenced expressed TCRB transcripts. The method was immunoSEQ multiplex PCR; TCRdb's version includes in-frame clones alone and lacks a portion of them. The data contain more than 300,000 clones, over 9% of them singletons. The antigens these receptors bind are not known. Sequencing was carried out using central memory CD4+ T cells from blood. These receptors were obtained from a man under 40 with type 1 diabetes.

This clone showed up many times. The chain uses TRBV4-1 and TRBJ2-7, with 8 bases aligning to TRBD2. The CDR3 has 15 amino acids. Germline trimming cut 2 bases from V and 4 bases from J; bases unmatched to any gene: 7. Germline V gives CDR1 MGHRA, CDR2 YSYEKL. The CDR3 protein is CASSQILAATYEQYF. DNA of the CDR3: TGCGCCAGCAGCCAAATACTAGCGGCCACTTACGAGCAGTACTTC.

This clone was seen a few times. The rearrangement joins TRBV5-1 to TRBJ1-1, with TRBD1 matching 7 bases. The CDR3 covers 14 residues. The V gene's germline CDR1 is SGHRS and CDR2 YFSETQ. Losses at the gene ends were 3 bases for V and 5 bases for J; bases not matched to a gene: 7. CDR3 in DNA: TGCGCCAGCAGCTCCGGACAGGTCGGAACTGAAGCTTTCTTT. Residues: CASSSGQVGTEAFF.

The genes are TRBV6-4 and TRBJ1-2; 12 bases are a match to TRBD1. The trim removed 4 bases at V and 10 bases at J, leaving 1 base unmatched. The CDR3 is 12 residues long. Germline V lookup: CDR1 MRHNA, CDR2 SNTAGT. CDR3 nucleotides: TGTGCCAGCAGTGGGGACAGGGGGCCCTACACCTTC. Protein product: CASSGDRGPYTF.

The chain couples TRBV30 to TRBJ1-5; TRBD1 agrees at 9 bases. J was trimmed by 4 bases and V by 0 bases; bases with no gene match: 10. The CDR3 consists of 17 residues. Germline CDR1 is GTSNPN and CDR2 is SVGIG (reference sequence). The CDR3 DNA reads as TGTGCCTGGAGTGTATGGGGGGACAGGGCACGGAATCAGCCCCAGCATTTT. Its translation: CAWSVWGDRARNQPQHF.

This clone was seen repeatedly, ten times or more. The CDR3 region has the DNA TGCGCCAGCAGCCAAGAATGGGATGAAAAACTGTTTTTT. Translated, it gives CASSQEWDEKLFF. The V call is TRBV4-3, the J call TRBJ1-4; D uncertain. Trimming left V 0 bases short and J 6 bases short, with 5 bases between. CDR3 length: 13 residues. Per the germline V gene, CDR1 is LGHNA and CDR2 is YSLEER.

This clone was detected a few times. The genes are TRBV27 and TRBJ2-7, with 9 bases that match TRBD1. Germline loops: CDR1 MNHEY, CDR2 SMNVEV (reference sequence). Trimming at V came to 5 bases and at J to 0 bases, leaving 5 bases not matched to a gene. The CDR3 has 15 residues. The CDR3 here is CASSRTGAYSYEQYF. In DNA, the CDR3 is TGTGCCAGCAGTCGGACAGGGGCCTACTCCTACGAGCAGTACTTC.

This clone was detected a few times. The chain links TRBV11-2 to TRBJ2-4; D remains unclear. CDR1 is SGHAT, CDR2 FQNNGV, per germline. The V gene lost 0 bases and the J gene lost 3 bases, with 6 bases spanning the gap. The CDR3 is 14 amino acids. The CDR3, as DNA: TGTGCCAGCAGCTTAGATCGCGGCAAAAACATTCAGTACTTC. Translated: CASSLDRGKNIQYF.

Points on this clone: Other nucleotide sequences from this sample produce the same CDR3. CDR3 sequence reads: CASSLQSSGANVLTF. The CDR3 DNA sequence: TGCGCCAGCAGCTTACAGAGCTCTGGGGCCAACGTCCTGACTTTC. The chain recombines TRBV5-1 with TRBJ2-6, with unresolved D. The CDR3 totals 15 residues. V dropped 2 bases and J dropped 0 bases, with 6 bases sitting between them. The germline gives CDR1 SGHRS, CDR2 YFSETQ.

This clone was detected only a few times. This chain links TRBV11-2 with TRBJ1-1; D unclear. Deletions cut 0 bases from V and 7 bases from J, with 15 bases between. The germline V gene has CDR1 SGHAT and CDR2 FQNNGV. The CDR3 sequence is 15 residues long. The CDR3 DNA is TGTGCCAGCAGCTTAGAAATAGGGCCCTGGGGTGAAGCTTTCTTT. Translated, it gives CASSLEIGPWGEAFF.

This clone came up a few times. The V call is TRBV30, the J call TRBJ2-1, with a weak D call TRBD2 (5 bases). Germline assignment: CDR1 GTSNPN and CDR2 SVGIG (reference sequence). The CDR3 runs 11 residues. Trimming stripped 2 bases from V and 9 bases from J, with 8 bases between. The CDR3 spells CAWSQRTEQFF. The CDR3 nucleotides read TGTGCCTGGAGTCAGCGGACTGAGCAGTTCTTC.

The rearrangement uses TRBV5-4 and TRBJ2-3; TRBD1 aligns across 8 bases. This CDR3 has 15 residues. The V and J ends lost 2 bases and 5 bases, in that order; junction bases with no gene match: 7. CDR1 is SGHNT and CDR2 is YYREEE in the germline V gene (reference sequence). CDR3 sequence reads: CASSFPQGDRDTQYF. CDR3 DNA: TGTGCCAGCAGCTTCCCACAGGGGGACCGAGATACGCAGTATTTT. Full variable domain (missing parts from reference TRBV5-4 and TRBJ2-3): ETGVTQSPTHLIKTRGQQVTLRCSSQSGHNTVSWYQQALGQGPQFIFQYYREEENGRGNFPPRFSGLQFPNYSSELNVNALELDDSALYLCASSFPQGDRDTQYFGPGTRLTVL.

This clone has only a few counts. The identical CDR3 is also encoded by other nucleotide sequences in the sample. CDR3 bases: TGTGCCAGCAGCTCCCGCTACAATGAGCAGTTCTTC. Protein sequence: CASSSRYNEQFF. This sequence joins TRBV11-2 and TRBJ2-1; no firm D call. CDR3 length equals 12 residues. CDR1 SGHAT and CDR2 FQNNGV come from the germline V gene. Trimming took 4 bases from V and 3 from J, leaving 4 bases between them.

This clone was recorded at least ten times. The rearrangement links TRBV28 to TRBJ2-5; 8 bases fit TRBD2. The CDR3 is 13 residues long. Germline CDR1 MDHEN, CDR2 SYDVKM. V gave up 5 bases and J gave up 3 bases; unmatched junction bases: 2. The CDR3: CASSSGRKETQYF. The CDR3 DNA sequence: TGTGCCAGCAGTAGCGGGAGAAAAGAGACCCAGTACTTC.

The chain recombines TRBV6-1 with TRBJ1-5; maybe TRBD1 (5 bases). V was shortened by 4 bases and J by 0 bases, with 13 bases between the two germline ends. Looked up from germline, CDR1 is MNHNS and CDR2 is SASEGT. There are 16 residues in the CDR3. CDR3 nucleotides: TGTGCCAGCAGTGCCTCAGGACACGTTAGCAATCAGCCCCAGCATTTT. Its protein product is CASSASGHVSNQPQHF.

This clone came up many times. The V call is TRBV5-1, the J call TRBJ2-1; D is uncertain. The V end was cut by 0 bases, the J end by 6 bases, with 16 bases between. Germline loops: CDR1 SGHRS, CDR2 YFSETQ. The CDR3 spans 16 residues. The CDR3 here is CASSLGPQRSANEQFF. The DNA for the CDR3 is TGCGCCAGCAGCTTGGGACCCCAGCGTAGTGCCAATGAGCAGTTCTTC. Looking up the rest from reference TRBV5-1 and TRBJ2-1 gives the full variable domain: KAGVTQTPRYLIKTRGQQVTLSCSPISGHRSVSWYQQTPGQGLQFLFEYFSETQRNKGNFPGRFSGRQFSNSRSEMNVSTLELGDSALYLCASSLGPQRSANEQFFGPGTRLTVL.

The chain is built from TRBV5-4 and TRBJ1-1; no clear D gene. V lost 4 bases and J 1 base, leaving 11 bases between the germline ends. Germline V lookup: CDR1 SGHNT, CDR2 YYREEE (reference sequence). The CDR3 runs to 14 residues. CDR3 DNA: TGTGCCAGCAGCGAAAGTGGGGAGAACACTGAAGCTTTCTTT. This translates into CASSESGENTEAFF.

At least ten counts were recorded for this clone. This chain joins TRBV7-6 and TRBJ2-1; D is perhaps TRBD2 (5 bases). This CDR3 contains 14 residues. V lost 4 bases and J 4 bases, leaving 11 bases between the germline ends. Germline values: CDR1 SGHVS, CDR2 FNYEAQ. The CDR3 spells CASSSRRQYNEQFF. As DNA, the CDR3 is TGTGCCAGCAGCTCCCGGAGGCAATACAATGAGCAGTTCTTC.

The chain has TRBV28 and TRBJ1-1; tentative D call: TRBD1 (5 bases). V lost 3 bases and J lost 9, with 11 bases in between. The CDR3 has 12 amino acids. Looked up from germline, CDR1 is MDHEN and CDR2 is SYDVKM. The CDR3 reads CASSLFGDQAFF. CDR3 DNA: TGTGCCAGCAGTTTGTTCGGGGACCAAGCTTTCTTT. The full variable domain, its missing parts supplied by reference TRBV28 and TRBJ1-1, is DVKVTQSSRYLVKRTGEKVFLECVQDMDHENMFWYRQDPGLGLRLIYFSYDVKMKEKGDIPEGYSVSREKKERFSLILESASTNQTSMYLCASSLFGDQAFFGQGTRLTVV.

In this sample, this clone turned up a few times. The V call is TRBV5-1, the J call TRBJ2-3; 7 bases map to TRBD1. The CDR3 has 14 residues. The germline CDR1 and CDR2 sequences are SGHRS and YFSETQ. V shed 2 bases, J shed 5 bases, and the junction held 5 bases outside the gene matches. This CDR3 is CASSLEGAEDTQYF. CDR3 nucleotides: TGCGCCAGCAGCTTAGAGGGGGCGGAAGATACGCAGTATTTT.

This clone was counted between two and nine times. The chain uses TRBV10-3 and TRBJ1-4; 9 nucleotides agree with TRBD1. Germline V gene sequence: CDR1 ENHRY, CDR2 SYGVKD. The CDR3 is 15 residues long. The junction had 5 bases not matched to a gene; V was cut back by 4 bases and J by 5 bases. The CDR3 DNA is TGTGCCATCAGTGCGGGGACAGGGAGAAATGAAAAACTGTTTTTT. This encodes CAISAGTGRNEKLFF.

This clone came up a few times. The V and J genes are TRBV28 and TRBJ1-2; no clear D gene. CDR1 is MDHEN and CDR2 is SYDVKM in the germline V gene. The CDR3 totals 14 residues. Trimming pared 7 bases from V and 4 bases from J, leaving 16 bases between. In DNA form, the CDR3 reads TGTGCCAGCAAGGAGGGCGGTCCCCCCTATGGCTACACCTTC. This translates into CASKEGGPPYGYTF.